This T cell receptor (beta chain) was captured by sequencing in a study of blood T cell repertoires in COVID-19. The overall study: The origin of the acute and convalescent COVID-19 samples was the United States, Italy and Spain. Sample material is recorded as cDNA or gDNA derived from T cells, B-cell-depleted T cells, or PBMCs.

V shed 6 bases and J shed 3 bases, with 8 bases lying between them. The V gene's germline CDR1 is MNHEY and CDR2 SVGAGI. This CDR3 is built from 12 residues. How the authors handled the data: Nucleated cell number was recorded as an estimate derived from reference gene primer amplification. Data came from immunoSEQ multiplex PCR; TCRdb stores just in-frame clones and leaves some out. From that table come the V and J calls and clone size; the DNA was used to work out D and trimming. Of around 45,000 clones listed, 86% are singletons. What was sequenced was peripheral blood. This sequence joins TRBV6-5 and TRBJ1-2; D might be TRBD1 (5 bases). The TCR was taken from a man aged 55 to 69 with active or convalescent COVID-19. CDR3 protein: CASSGGDYGYTF. The CDR3 DNA sequence: TGTGCCAGCAGCGGGGGGGACTATGGCTACACCTTC.